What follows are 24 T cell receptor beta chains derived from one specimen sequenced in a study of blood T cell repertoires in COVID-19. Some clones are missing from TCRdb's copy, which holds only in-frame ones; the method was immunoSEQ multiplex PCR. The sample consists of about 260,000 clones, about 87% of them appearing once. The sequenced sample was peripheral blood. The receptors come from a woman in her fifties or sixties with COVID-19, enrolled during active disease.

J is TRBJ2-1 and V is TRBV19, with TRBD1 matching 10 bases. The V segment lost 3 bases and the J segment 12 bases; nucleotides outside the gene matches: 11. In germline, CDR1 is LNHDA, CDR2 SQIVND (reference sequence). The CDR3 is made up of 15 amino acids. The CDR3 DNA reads TGTGCCAGTAGTATTTTAGGACAGGGGGAACTTGGGCAGTTCTTC. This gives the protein CASSILGQGELGQFF.

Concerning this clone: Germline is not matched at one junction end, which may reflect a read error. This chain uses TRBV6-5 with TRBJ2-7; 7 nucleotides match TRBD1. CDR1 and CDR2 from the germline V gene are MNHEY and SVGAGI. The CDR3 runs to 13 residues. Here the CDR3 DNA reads TGTGCCAGCACTTACAGGGGCTCCTACGAGCAGTACTTC. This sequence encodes CASTYRGSYEQYF.

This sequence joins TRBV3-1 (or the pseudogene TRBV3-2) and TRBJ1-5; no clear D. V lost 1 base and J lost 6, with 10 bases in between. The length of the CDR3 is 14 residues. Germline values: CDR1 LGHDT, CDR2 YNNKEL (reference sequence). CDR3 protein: CASSQASESQPQHF. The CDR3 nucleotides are TGTGCCAGCAGCCAAGCCTCCGAGAGTCAGCCCCAGCATTTT.

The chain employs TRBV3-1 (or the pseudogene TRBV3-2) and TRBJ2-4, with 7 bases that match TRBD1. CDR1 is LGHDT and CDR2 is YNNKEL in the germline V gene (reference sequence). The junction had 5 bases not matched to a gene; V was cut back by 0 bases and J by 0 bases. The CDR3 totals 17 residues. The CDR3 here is CASSQDWGQLAKNIQYF. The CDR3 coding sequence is TGTGCCAGCAGCCAAGACTGGGGACAGTTAGCCAAAAACATTCAGTACTTC.

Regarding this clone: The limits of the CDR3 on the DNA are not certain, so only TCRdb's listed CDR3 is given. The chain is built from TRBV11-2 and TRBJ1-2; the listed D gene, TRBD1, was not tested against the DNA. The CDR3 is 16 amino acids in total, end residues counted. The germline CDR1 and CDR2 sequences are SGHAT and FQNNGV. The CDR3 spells CASSAIFGQGTGPGTF.

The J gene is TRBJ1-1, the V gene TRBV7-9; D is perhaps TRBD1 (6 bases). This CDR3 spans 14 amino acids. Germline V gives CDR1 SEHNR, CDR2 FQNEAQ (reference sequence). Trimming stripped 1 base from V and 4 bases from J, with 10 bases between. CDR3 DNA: TGTGCCAGCAGCTTAGGGGGGCGGACCACTGAAGCTTTCTTT. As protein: CASSLGGRTTEAFF.

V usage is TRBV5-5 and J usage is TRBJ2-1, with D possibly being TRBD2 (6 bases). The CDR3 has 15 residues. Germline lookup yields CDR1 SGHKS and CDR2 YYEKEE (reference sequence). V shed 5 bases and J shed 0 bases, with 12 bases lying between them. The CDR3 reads CASRTGTGSYNEQFF. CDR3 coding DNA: TGTGCCAGCAGAACCGGGACTGGCTCCTACAATGAGCAGTTCTTC.

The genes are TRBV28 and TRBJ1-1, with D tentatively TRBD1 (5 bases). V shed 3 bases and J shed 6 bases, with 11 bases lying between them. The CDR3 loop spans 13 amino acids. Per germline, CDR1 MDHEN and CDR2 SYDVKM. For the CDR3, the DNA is TGTGCCAGCAGTTTTCGCAGGGTCGCTGAAGCTTTCTTT. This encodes CASSFRRVAEAFF.

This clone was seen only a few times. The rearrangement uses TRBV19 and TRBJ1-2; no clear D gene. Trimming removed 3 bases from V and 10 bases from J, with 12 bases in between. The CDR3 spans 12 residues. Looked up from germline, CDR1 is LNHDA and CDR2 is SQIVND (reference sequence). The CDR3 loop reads CASSMYGLNYTF. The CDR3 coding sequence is TGTGCCAGTAGTATGTACGGACTCAACTACACCTTC. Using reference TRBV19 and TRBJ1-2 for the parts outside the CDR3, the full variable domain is DGGITQSPKYLFRKEGQNVTLSCEQNLNHDAMYWYRQDPGQGLRLIYYSQIVNDFQKGDIAEGYSVSREKKESFPLTVTSAQKNPTAFYLCASSMYGLNYTFGSGTRLTVV.

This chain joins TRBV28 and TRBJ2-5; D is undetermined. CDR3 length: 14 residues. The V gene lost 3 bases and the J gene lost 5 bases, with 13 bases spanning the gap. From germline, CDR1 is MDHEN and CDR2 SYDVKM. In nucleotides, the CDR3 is TGTGCCAGCAGTTTCTCTCCACCTCAGGAGACCCAGTACTTC. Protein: CASSFSPPQETQYF.

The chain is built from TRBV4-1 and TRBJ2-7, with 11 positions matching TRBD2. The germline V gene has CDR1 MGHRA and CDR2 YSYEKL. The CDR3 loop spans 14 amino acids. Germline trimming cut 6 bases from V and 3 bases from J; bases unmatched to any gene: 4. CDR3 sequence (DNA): TGCGCCAGCAGTCTTGGGACTAGCGGCTACGAGCAGTACTTC. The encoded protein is CASSLGTSGYEQYF.

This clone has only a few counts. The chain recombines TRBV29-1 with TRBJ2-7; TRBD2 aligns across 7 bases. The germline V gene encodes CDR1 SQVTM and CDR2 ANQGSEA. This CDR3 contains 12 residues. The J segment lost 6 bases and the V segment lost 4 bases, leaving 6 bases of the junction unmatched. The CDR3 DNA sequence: TGCAGCGTTGTGCGGGCGGGAGTCGAGCAGTACTTC. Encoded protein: CSVVRAGVEQYF.

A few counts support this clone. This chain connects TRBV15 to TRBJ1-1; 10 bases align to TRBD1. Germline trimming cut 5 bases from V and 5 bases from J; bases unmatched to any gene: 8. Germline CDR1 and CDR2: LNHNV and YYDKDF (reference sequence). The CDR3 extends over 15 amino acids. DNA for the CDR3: TGTGCCACCAGCCCCCGGGACAGGGGTTGGACTGAAGCTTTCTTT. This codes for CATSPRDRGWTEAFF.

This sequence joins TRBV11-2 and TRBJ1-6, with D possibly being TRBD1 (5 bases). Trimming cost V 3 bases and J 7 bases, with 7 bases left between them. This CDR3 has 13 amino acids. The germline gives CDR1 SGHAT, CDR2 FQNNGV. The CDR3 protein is CASSLYRNSPLHF. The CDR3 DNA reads TGTGCCAGCAGCTTGTACAGGAATTCACCCCTCCACTTT.

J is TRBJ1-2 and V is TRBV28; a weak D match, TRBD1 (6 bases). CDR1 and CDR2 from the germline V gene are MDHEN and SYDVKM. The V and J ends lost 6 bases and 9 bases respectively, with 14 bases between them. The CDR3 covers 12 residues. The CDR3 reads CASRPTGQRYTF. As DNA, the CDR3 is TGTGCCAGCAGACCTACTGGACAGCGCTACACCTTC.

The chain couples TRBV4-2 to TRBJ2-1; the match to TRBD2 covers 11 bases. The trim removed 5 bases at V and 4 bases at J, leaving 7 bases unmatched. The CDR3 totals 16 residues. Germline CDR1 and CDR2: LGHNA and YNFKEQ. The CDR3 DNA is TGTGCCAGCAGCTTAGCCGGGACTAGCGGTTACAATGAGCAGTTCTTC. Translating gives CASSLAGTSGYNEQFF.

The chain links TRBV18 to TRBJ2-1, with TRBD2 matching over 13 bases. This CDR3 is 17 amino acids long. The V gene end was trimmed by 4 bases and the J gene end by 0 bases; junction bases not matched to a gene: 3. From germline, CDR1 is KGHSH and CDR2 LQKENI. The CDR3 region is CASSRRTSGSSYNEQFF. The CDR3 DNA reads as TGTGCCAGCTCACGCCGGACTAGCGGGAGCTCCTACAATGAGCAGTTCTTC.

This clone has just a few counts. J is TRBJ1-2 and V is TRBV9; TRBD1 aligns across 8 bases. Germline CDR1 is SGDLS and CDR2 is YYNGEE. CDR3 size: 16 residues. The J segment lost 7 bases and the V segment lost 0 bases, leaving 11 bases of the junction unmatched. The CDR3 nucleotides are TGTGCCAGCAGCGTAGGTTCAGGACAGGGAGTTTTTGGCTACACCTTC. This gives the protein CASSVGSGQGVFGYTF.

For the CDR3, the DNA is TGTGCCAGCAGTTTAACTACTCTATTTGGTGGGGGGATCGGTGGCTACACCTTC. Its translation is CASSLTTLFGGGIGGYTF. This sequence joins TRBV28 and TRBJ1-2; weak D call: TRBD1 (5 bases). The CDR3 length is 18 residues. Germline CDR1 reads MDHEN; CDR2 reads SYDVKM. V shed 2 bases and J shed 7 bases, with 26 bases lying between them.

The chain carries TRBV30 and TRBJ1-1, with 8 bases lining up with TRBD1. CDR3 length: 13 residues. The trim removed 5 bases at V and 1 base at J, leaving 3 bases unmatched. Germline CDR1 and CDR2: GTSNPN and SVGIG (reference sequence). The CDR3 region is CAWVGQANTEAFF. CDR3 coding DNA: TGTGCCTGGGTGGGACAGGCGAACACTGAAGCTTTCTTT.

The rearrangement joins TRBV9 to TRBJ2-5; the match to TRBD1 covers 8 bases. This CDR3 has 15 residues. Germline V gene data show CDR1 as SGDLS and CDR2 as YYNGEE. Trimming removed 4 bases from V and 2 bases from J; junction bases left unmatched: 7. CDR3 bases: TGTGCCAGCAGCAGAGCACAGGGGGGTCAAGAGACCCAGTACTTC. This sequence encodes CASSRAQGGQETQYF.

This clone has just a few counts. The CDR3 DNA reads TGCGCCAGCAGTGAGGACAGGGCCCCAGGGCTGAACACTGAAGCTTTCTTT. This gives the protein CASSEDRAPGLNTEAFF. The chain is built from TRBV10-2 and TRBJ1-1; 7 nucleotides match TRBD1. V shed 2 bases, J shed 0 bases, and the junction held 9 bases outside the gene matches. Germline V CDR1 and CDR2: WSHSY, SAAADI. The CDR3 loop spans 17 amino acids.

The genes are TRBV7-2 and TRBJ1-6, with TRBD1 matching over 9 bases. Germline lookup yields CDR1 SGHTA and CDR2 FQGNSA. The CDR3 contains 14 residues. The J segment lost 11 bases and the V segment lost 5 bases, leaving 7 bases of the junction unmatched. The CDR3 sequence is CASSPGTGPTPLHF. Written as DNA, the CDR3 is TGTGCCAGCAGCCCCGGGACAGGGCCTACACCCCTCCACTTT.

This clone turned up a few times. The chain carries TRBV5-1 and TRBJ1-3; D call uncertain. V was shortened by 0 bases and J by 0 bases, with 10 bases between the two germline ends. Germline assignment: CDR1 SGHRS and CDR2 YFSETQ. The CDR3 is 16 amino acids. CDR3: CASSLESPSSGNTIYF. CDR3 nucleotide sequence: TGCGCCAGCAGCTTGGAGAGCCCGAGCTCTGGAAACACCATATATTTT.